One sample yielded the 15 T cell receptor beta chains listed below, sequenced in a study of blood T cell repertoires in COVID-19. The data were produced by immunoSEQ multiplex PCR, yet TCRdb's version contains in-frame clones alone and is incomplete. The sample shows roughly 32,000 clones, about 92% of them seen only once. Sequencing used peripheral blood. The receptors were sampled from a man older than 75 with acute or convalescent COVID-19.

The chain joins TRBV7-9 to TRBJ1-1; 10 positions match TRBD1. Unmatched junction bases numbered 4, after V lost 4 bases and J lost 8 bases. This CDR3 comprises 13 residues. CDR1 and CDR2 (germline): SEHNR, FQNEAQ (reference sequence). CDR3: CASSSRDRGEAFF. The CDR3 nucleotides are TGTGCCAGCAGCTCCCGGGACAGGGGAGAAGCTTTCTTT.

This sequence joins TRBV9 and TRBJ1-6, with 8 bases fitting TRBD1. With V trimmed by 6 bases and J by 9 bases, 8 bases remained unmatched. This CDR3 comprises 14 residues. CDR1 is SGDLS, CDR2 YYNGEE, per germline. CDR3 in DNA: TGTGCCAGCACCCAACAGGGGGGGAGTTCACCCCTCCACTTT. The encoded protein is CASTQQGGSSPLHF.

The chain employs TRBV11-1 and TRBJ2-7; 9 bases are a match to TRBD1. Germline V gene sequence: CDR1 SGHAT, CDR2 FQDESV (reference sequence). This CDR3 has 14 residues. The V and J ends lost 6 bases and 4 bases, in that order; junction bases with no gene match: 7. The CDR3 region has the DNA TGTGCCAGCAGTCCCGGGACAGGGTGGTACGAGCAGTACTTC. It codes for CASSPGTGWYEQYF.

This clone was recorded only once. This chain connects TRBV6-6 to TRBJ1-4, with a possible D match to TRBD1 (5 bases). The V and J ends lost 5 bases and 8 bases respectively, with 18 bases between them. The CDR3 is made up of 15 amino acids. Germline V gives CDR1 MNHNY, CDR2 SVGAGI (reference sequence). The CDR3 sequence: CASSTPGQGGEKLFF. As DNA, the CDR3 is TGTGCCAGCAGTACACCGGGGCAGGGAGGCGAAAAACTGTTTTTT.

A few counts support this clone. The chain carries TRBV7-2 and TRBJ2-7, with TRBD2 identical over 15 bases. This CDR3 is built from 19 residues. With V trimmed by 5 bases and J by 1 base, 12 bases remained unmatched. Per germline, CDR1 SGHTA and CDR2 FQGNSA. In DNA form, the CDR3 reads TGTGCCAGCAGCCTTAGAGGGACTAGCGGGGGGCCGGAATCCTACGAGCAGTACTTC. Its protein product is CASSLRGTSGGPESYEQYF.

This chain uses TRBV5-6 with TRBJ1-2, with 7 bases identical to TRBD1. CDR1 is SGHDT and CDR2 is YYEEEE in the germline V gene. V was pared by 1 base and J by 3 bases, with 9 bases of the junction left unmatched. This CDR3 contains 16 residues. CDR3 sequence reads: CASSLMVIGGYYGYTF. The CDR3 nucleotides are TGTGCCAGCAGCTTGATGGTAATAGGGGGCTACTATGGCTACACCTTC.

Of note for this clone: A read error may produce the germline difference seen at one junction end. The same CDR3 is also encoded by other DNA sequences in this sample. The chain is built from TRBV7-2 and TRBJ2-7; TRBD1 is a possible D gene (5 bases). Germline CDR1 and CDR2: SGHTA and FQGNSA. The CDR3 runs to 13 residues. CDR3 nucleotide sequence: TGTGCCAGCAGCTTCTCCAGGGCCTACGAGCAGTATTTC. Its protein is CASSFSRAYEQYF.

In its sample, this clone was seen once. J is TRBJ2-7 and V is TRBV19; the match to TRBD1 covers 10 bases. The J segment lost 6 bases and the V segment lost 10 bases, leaving 9 bases of the junction unmatched. The CDR3 sequence is 13 residues long. In germline, CDR1 is LNHDA, CDR2 SQIVND (reference sequence). CDR3 DNA sequence: TGTGCCACCACTGGGGACAGGGGTCGCGAGCAGTACTTC. Translation gives CATTGDRGREQYF.

The CDR3 loop is CATSDRGETQYF. CDR3 nucleotides: TGTGCCACCAGCGACAGGGGAGAGACCCAGTACTTC. The V call is TRBV24-1, the J call TRBJ2-5; 8 bases fit TRBD1. The CDR3 length is 12 residues. The germline CDR1 and CDR2 sequences are KGHDR and SFDVKD. V lost 7 bases and J lost 4; bases outside the gene matches: 1.

This clone was counted a few times. For the CDR3, the DNA is TGTGCCAGCAGCTTCGGGGGACAGGGATATGGCTACACCTTC. Amino acids: CASSFGGQGYGYTF. The gene calls are TRBV2 and TRBJ1-2; 9 bases are shared with TRBD1. This CDR3 region has 14 residues. Germline assignment: CDR1 SNHLY and CDR2 FYNNEI. The ends lost 6 bases at V and 5 bases at J; junction bases unmatched: 7. The whole variable domain, remainder taken from reference TRBV2 and TRBJ1-2, is EPEVTQTPSHQVTQMGQEVILRCVPISNHLYFYWYRQILGQKVEFLVSFYNNEISEKSEIFDDQFSVERPDGSNFTLKIRSTKLEDSAMYFCASSFGGQGYGYTFGSGTRLTVV.

The chain combines TRBV5-4 with TRBJ2-7; 9 positions agree with TRBD2. CDR1 is SGHNT and CDR2 is YYREEE in the germline V gene (reference sequence). V shed 4 bases, J shed 5 bases, and the junction held 4 bases outside the gene matches. The CDR3 has 13 amino acids. CDR3 sequence: CASSIAGAHEQYF. The CDR3 DNA sequence: TGTGCCAGCAGCATAGCGGGGGCCCACGAGCAGTACTTC.

The V and J genes are TRBV11-2 and TRBJ1-2; D unresolved. V was cut by 3 bases and J by 2 bases, with 7 bases left in between. The CDR3 has 13 residues. CDR1 and CDR2 from the germline V gene are SGHAT and FQNNGV. The CDR3 spells CASSLGGNYGYTF. The CDR3 DNA reads TGTGCCAGCAGCTTGGGAGGGAACTATGGCTACACCTTC.

The V call is TRBV20-1, the J call TRBJ1-6; possible D gene TRBD1, 5 bases. With 3 bases removed from V and 7 bases from J, the gap between germline ends came to 10 bases. Germline CDR1 and CDR2: DFQATT and SNEGSKA (reference sequence). CDR3 length: 13 amino acids. The CDR3, as DNA: TGCAGTGCTAGTAGGGGTTGGAATTCACCCCTCCACTTT. It specifies CSASRGWNSPLHF.

This chain connects TRBV19 to TRBJ1-5, with TRBD1 matching over 7 bases. The V gene end was trimmed by 7 bases and the J gene end by 2 bases; junction bases not matched to a gene: 20. CDR1 LNHDA and CDR2 SQIVND come from the germline V gene (reference sequence). This CDR3 region has 19 residues. The CDR3 bases are TGTGCCAGTACCAAAGGTGGGACAGTTCGTCTATCGGGCAATCAGCCCCAGCATTTT. Its translation is CASTKGGTVRLSGNQPQHF. The full variable domain, its missing parts supplied by reference TRBV19 and TRBJ1-5, is DGGITQSPKYLFRKEGQNVTLSCEQNLNHDAMYWYRQDPGQGLRLIYYSQIVNDFQKGDIAEGYSVSREKKESFPLTVTSAQKNPTAFYLCASTKGGTVRLSGNQPQHFGDGTRLSIL.

This chain links TRBV15 with TRBJ2-3, with 10 bases fitting TRBD1. This CDR3 contains 17 residues. V gave up 1 base and J gave up 6 bases; unmatched junction bases: 10. CDR1 and CDR2 (germline): LNHNV, YYDKDF (reference sequence). The CDR3 sequence: CATSRGLTGGRGDTQYF. In nucleotides, the CDR3 is TGTGCCACCAGCAGAGGTTTGACAGGGGGCCGTGGGGATACGCAGTATTTT.